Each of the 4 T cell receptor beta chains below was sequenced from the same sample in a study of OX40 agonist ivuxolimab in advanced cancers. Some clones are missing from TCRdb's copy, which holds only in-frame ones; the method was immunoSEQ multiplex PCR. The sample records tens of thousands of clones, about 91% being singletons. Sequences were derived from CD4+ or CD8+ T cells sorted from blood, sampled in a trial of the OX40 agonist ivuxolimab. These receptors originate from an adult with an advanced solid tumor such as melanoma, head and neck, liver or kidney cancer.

Written as DNA, the CDR3 is TGTGCCAGCATCCAAGCGGGATGGACCGGGGAGCTGTTTTTT. Its protein product is CASIQAGWTGELFF. This chain links TRBV28 with TRBJ2-2; 7 bases line up with TRBD2. This CDR3 spans 14 amino acids. The germline V gene encodes CDR1 MDHEN and CDR2 SYDVKM. Trimming cost V 7 bases and J 5 bases; bases outside gene matches: 7.

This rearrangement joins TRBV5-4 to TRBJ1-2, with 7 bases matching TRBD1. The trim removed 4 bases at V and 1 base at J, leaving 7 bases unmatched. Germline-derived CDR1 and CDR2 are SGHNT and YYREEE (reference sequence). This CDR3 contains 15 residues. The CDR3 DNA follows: TGTGCCAGCAGCCCCGGACAGGAGATTAACTATGGCTACACCTTC. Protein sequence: CASSPGQEINYGYTF. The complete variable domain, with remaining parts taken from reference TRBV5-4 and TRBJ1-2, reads ETGVTQSPTHLIKTRGQQVTLRCSSQSGHNTVSWYQQALGQGPQFIFQYYREEENGRGNFPPRFSGLQFPNYSSELNVNALELDDSALYLCASSPGQEINYGYTFGSGTRLTVV.

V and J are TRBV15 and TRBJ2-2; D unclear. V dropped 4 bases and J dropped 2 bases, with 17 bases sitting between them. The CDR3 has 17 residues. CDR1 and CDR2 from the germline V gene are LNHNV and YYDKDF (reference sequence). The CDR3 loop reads CATSKNWRTVNTGELFF. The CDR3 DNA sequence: TGTGCCACCAGCAAAAACTGGCGGACGGTAAACACCGGGGAGCTGTTTTTT.

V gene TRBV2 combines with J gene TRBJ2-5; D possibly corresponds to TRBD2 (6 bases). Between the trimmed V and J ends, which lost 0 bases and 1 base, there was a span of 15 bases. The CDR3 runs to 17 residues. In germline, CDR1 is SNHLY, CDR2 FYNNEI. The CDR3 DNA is TGTGCCAGCAGTGAAGCCGCCGGGACTCCGGGCCAAGAGACCCAGTACTTC. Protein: CASSEAAGTPGQETQYF.